The 10 T cell receptor beta chains given below trace back to one sample, sequenced in a study of blood T cell repertoires in COVID-19. Using immunoSEQ multiplex PCR, the repertoire was profiled, and TCRdb retains in-frame clones only, with some absent. Counted here are some 150,000 clones, roughly 80% occurring once; the ten biggest clones make up approximately 15%. Sequences were obtained from peripheral blood. These receptors came from a woman between 70 and 85 years old with COVID-19, enrolled during active disease.

About this clone itself: This same CDR3 is encoded by further DNA sequences in the sample. J is TRBJ1-1 and V is TRBV29-1; D call uncertain. CDR1 SQVTM and CDR2 ANQGSEA come from the germline V gene. The CDR3 has 13 residues. Deletions cut 0 bases from V and 3 bases from J, with 8 bases between. CDR3 in amino acids: CSVEDITDTEAFF. CDR3 nucleotide sequence: TGCAGCGTTGAAGACATTACAGACACTGAAGCTTTCTTT.

The chain couples TRBV19 to TRBJ2-1; 8 bases line up with TRBD1. The CDR3 sequence is 16 residues long. The V and J ends lost 5 bases and 0 bases, in that order; junction bases with no gene match: 6. The germline V gene has CDR1 LNHDA and CDR2 SQIVND (reference sequence). The CDR3: CASSAGQGPSYNEQFF. The DNA of the CDR3 is TGTGCCAGTAGTGCCGGACAGGGCCCCTCCTACAATGAGCAGTTCTTC.

In this sample, this clone turned up once. This chain uses TRBV7-9 with TRBJ2-1, with TRBD2 as a possible D gene (6 bases). The germline CDR1 and CDR2 sequences are SEHNR and FQNEAQ (reference sequence). The CDR3 covers 14 residues. V lost 5 bases, J lost 4 bases, and 12 bases lay in between. The CDR3 reads CASSPRDSYNEQFF. CDR3 nucleotides: TGTGCCAGCAGCCCCCGGGACTCTTACAATGAGCAGTTCTTC.

This clone was detected a few times. The genes are TRBV30 and TRBJ2-2, with 9 bases lining up with TRBD1. The V segment lost 5 bases and the J segment 5 bases; nucleotides outside the gene matches: 6. The germline gives CDR1 GTSNPN, CDR2 SVGIG (reference sequence). CDR3 size: 14 residues. Here the CDR3 reads CAWAGTGFTGELFF. The CDR3, as DNA: TGTGCCTGGGCCGGGACAGGGTTTACCGGGGAGCTGTTTTTT.

This chain uses TRBV6-2 or TRBV6-3 with TRBJ1-1; D call uncertain. Deletions cut 5 bases from V and 7 bases from J, with 11 bases between. The CDR3 runs to 12 residues. Germline CDR1 and CDR2: MNHEY and SVGEGT. CDR3 amino acids: CASSHPSGEAFF. The CDR3 DNA reads as TGTGCCAGCAGTCATCCCTCAGGTGAAGCTTTCTTT.

This clone was seen more than once but under ten times. This chain uses TRBV5-5 with TRBJ2-7, with a weak D call TRBD2 (5 bases). V gave up 1 base and J gave up 6 bases, with 11 bases separating them. In germline, CDR1 is SGHKS, CDR2 YYEKEE (reference sequence). CDR3 length: 13 amino acids. The CDR3 nucleotides read TGTGCCAGCAGCTTGTCTAGCTCGGGCGAGCAGTACTTC. It translates to CASSLSSSGEQYF.

The chain has TRBV12-2 and TRBJ1-5; the D call TRBD1 from the table was never checked on the DNA. TRBV12-2 is an annotated pseudogene. The CDR3 is 16 amino acids. The CDR3 protein is CASRPDRMGPHQPQHF. For the CDR3, the DNA is TGTGCAAGTCGCCCGGACAGGATGGGGCCTCATCAGCCCCAGCATTTT.

V gene TRBV6-5 combines with J gene TRBJ2-3; unclear D gene. V was clipped by 6 bases and J by 2 bases, with 12 bases between them. CDR1 MNHEY and CDR2 SVGAGI come from the germline V gene. This CDR3 has 14 residues. CDR3 protein: CASSLDKITDTQYF. The CDR3 region has the DNA TGTGCCAGCAGCCTCGACAAGATCACAGATACGCAGTATTTT.

This chain links TRBV6-1 with TRBJ1-1; D might be TRBD1 (6 bases). CDR1 and CDR2 from the germline V gene are MNHNS and SASEGT. Trimming left V 2 bases short and J 0 bases short, with 10 bases between. CDR3 length: 15 residues. The CDR3 region is CASSERSGVNTEAFF. The CDR3 nucleotides are TGTGCCAGCAGTGAAAGGTCAGGGGTGAACACTGAAGCTTTCTTT.

This chain connects TRBV11-2 to TRBJ1-1; no clear D gene. CDR1 and CDR2 from the germline V gene are SGHAT and FQNNGV. The V end lost 2 bases, the J end lost 11 bases, and 15 bases lay between the germline ends. The length of the CDR3 is 13 residues. The CDR3 spells CASSLTVRRKAFF. The DNA of the CDR3 is TGTGCCAGCAGCTTAACGGTCAGGAGGAAGGCTTTCTTT.